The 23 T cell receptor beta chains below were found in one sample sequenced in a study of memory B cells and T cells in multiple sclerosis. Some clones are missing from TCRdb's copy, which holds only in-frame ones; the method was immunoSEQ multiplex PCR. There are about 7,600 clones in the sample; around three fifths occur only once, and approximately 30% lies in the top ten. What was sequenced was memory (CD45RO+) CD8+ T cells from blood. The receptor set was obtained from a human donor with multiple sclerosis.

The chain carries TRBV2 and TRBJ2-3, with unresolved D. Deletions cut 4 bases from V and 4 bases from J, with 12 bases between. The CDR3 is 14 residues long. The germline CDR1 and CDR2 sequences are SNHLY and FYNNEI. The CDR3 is CASSVGLAPDTQYF. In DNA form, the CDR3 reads TGTGCCAGCAGTGTGGGCCTCGCCCCAGATACGCAGTATTTT. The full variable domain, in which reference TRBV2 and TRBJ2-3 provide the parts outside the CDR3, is EPEVTQTPSHQVTQMGQEVILRCVPISNHLYFYWYRQILGQKVEFLVSFYNNEISEKSEIFDDQFSVERPDGSNFTLKIRSTKLEDSAMYFCASSVGLAPDTQYFGPGTRLTVL.

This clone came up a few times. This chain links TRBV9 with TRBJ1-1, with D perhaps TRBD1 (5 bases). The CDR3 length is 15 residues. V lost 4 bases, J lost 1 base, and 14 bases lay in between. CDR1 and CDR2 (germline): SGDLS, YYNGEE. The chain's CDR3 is CASSPWLGGNTEAFF. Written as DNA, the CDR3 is TGTGCCAGCAGCCCCTGGCTGGGGGGGAACACTGAAGCTTTCTTT. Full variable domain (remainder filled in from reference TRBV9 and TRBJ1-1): DSGVTQTPKHLITATGQRVTLRCSPRSGDLSVYWYQQSLDQGLQFLIQYYNGEERAKGNILERFSAQQFPDLHSELNLSSLELGDSALYFCASSPWLGGNTEAFFGQGTRLTVV.

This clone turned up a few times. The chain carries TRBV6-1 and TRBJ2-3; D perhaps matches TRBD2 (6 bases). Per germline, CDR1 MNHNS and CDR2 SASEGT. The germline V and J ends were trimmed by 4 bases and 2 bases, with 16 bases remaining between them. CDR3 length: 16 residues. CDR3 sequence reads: CASSGRAGTPTDTQYF. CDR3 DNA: TGTGCCAGCAGTGGAAGGGCCGGGACTCCCACAGATACGCAGTATTTT.

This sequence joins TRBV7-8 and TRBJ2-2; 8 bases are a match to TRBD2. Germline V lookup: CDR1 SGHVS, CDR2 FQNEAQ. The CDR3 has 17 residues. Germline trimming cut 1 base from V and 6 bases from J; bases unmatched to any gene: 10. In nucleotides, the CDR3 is TGTGCCAGCAGCTTAGTAGTGGGGACTAGTTTGGCCGGGGAGCTGTTTTTT. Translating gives CASSLVVGTSLAGELFF.

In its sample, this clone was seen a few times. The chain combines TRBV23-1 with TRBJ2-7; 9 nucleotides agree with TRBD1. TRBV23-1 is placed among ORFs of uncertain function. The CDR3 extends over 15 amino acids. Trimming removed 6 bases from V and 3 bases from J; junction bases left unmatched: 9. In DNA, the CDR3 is TGCGCCAGCAGCTACGGGACAGGGAGAATCTACGAGCAGTACTTC. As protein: CASSYGTGRIYEQYF.

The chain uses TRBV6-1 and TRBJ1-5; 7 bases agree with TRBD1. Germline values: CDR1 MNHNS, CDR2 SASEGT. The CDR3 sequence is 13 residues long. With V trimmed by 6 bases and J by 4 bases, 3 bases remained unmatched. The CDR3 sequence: CASRSQGNQPQHF. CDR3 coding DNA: TGTGCCAGCAGGTCACAGGGGAATCAGCCCCAGCATTTT.

The DNA of the CDR3 is TGTGCCATCAGTGAGCCCCGGACTAGCGGGGGGCCTTTCCCCCCGGATACGCAGTATTTT. It yields the protein CAISEPRTSGGPFPPDTQYF. The chain is built from TRBV10-3 and TRBJ2-3; 14 bases are a match to TRBD2. Trimming at V came to 2 bases and at J to 6 bases, leaving 16 bases not matched to a gene. The CDR3 is made up of 20 amino acids. CDR1 and CDR2 (germline): ENHRY, SYGVKD.

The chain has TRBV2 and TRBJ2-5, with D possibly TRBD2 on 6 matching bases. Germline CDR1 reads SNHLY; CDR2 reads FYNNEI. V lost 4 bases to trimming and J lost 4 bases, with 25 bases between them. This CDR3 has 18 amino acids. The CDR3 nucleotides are TGTGCCAGCAGTGCCCTCTTCAGCGGGCTAGGTGACTTAGAGACCCAGTACTTC. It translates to CASSALFSGLGDLETQYF.

CDR3 protein: CASADGTYEQYF. CDR3 sequence (DNA): TGTGCCAGCGCGGACGGGACCTACGAGCAGTACTTC. This rearrangement joins TRBV2 to TRBJ2-7, with TRBD2 as a possible D gene (5 bases). Germline V CDR1 and CDR2: SNHLY, FYNNEI. V was shortened by 8 bases and J by 2 bases, with 10 bases between the two germline ends. There are 12 residues in the CDR3.

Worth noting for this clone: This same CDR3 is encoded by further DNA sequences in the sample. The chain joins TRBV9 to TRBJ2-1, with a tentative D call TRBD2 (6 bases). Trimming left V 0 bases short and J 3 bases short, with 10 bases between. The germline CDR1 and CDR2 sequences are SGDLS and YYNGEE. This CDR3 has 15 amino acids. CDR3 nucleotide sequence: TGTGCCAGCAGCGTAGCGGGAGCAAACTACAATGAGCAGTTCTTC. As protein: CASSVAGANYNEQFF.

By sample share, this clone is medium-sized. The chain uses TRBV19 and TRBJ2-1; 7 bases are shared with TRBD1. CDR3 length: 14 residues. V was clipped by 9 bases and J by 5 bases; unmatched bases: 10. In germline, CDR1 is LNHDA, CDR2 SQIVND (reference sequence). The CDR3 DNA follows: TGTGCCAGCGAAGACAGGGCGATAAACAATGAGCAGTTCTTC. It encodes CASEDRAINNEQFF.

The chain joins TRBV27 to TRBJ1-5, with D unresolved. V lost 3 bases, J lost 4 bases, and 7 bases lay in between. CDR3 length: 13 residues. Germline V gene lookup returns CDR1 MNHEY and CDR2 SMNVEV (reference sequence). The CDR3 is CASSFSPNQPQHF. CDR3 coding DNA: TGTGCCAGCAGTTTTTCCCCGAATCAGCCCCAGCATTTT.

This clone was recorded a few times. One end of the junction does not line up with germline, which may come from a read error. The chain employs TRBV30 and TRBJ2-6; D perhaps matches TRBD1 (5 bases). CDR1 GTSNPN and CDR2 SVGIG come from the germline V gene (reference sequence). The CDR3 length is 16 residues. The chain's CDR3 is CDWRVPAGNGANVLTF. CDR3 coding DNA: TGTGACTGGCGTGTACCGGCAGGGAATGGGGCCAACGTCCTGACTTTC. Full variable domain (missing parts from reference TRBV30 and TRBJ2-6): SQTIHQWPATLVQPVGSPLSLECTVEGTSNPNLYWYRQAAGRGLQLLFYSVGIGQISSEVPQNLSASRPQDRQFILSSKKLLLSDSGFYLCDWRVPAGNGANVLTFGAGSRLTVL.

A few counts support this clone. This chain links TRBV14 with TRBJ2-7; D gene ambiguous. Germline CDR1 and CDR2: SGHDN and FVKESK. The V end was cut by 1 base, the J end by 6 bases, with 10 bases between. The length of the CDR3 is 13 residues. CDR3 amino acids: CASSQVDGSEQYF. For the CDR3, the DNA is TGTGCCAGCAGCCAAGTCGACGGGTCCGAGCAGTACTTC.

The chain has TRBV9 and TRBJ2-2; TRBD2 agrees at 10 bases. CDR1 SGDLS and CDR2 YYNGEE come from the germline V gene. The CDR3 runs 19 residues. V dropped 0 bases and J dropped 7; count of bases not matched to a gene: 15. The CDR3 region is CASSVGPIAGGAGIGELFF. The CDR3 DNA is TGTGCCAGCAGCGTAGGACCGATAGCGGGAGGAGCGGGAATCGGGGAGCTGTTTTTT.

The DNA of the CDR3 is TGTGCCAGCAGTGACCAAGCAGACAGTTACAATGAGCAGTTCTTC. Its protein product is CASSDQADSYNEQFF. This rearrangement joins TRBV6-4 to TRBJ2-1, with D possibly being TRBD1 (5 bases). Trimming left V 2 bases short and J 4 bases short, with 12 bases between. CDR3 length: 15 amino acids. The V gene's germline CDR1 is MRHNA and CDR2 SNTAGT.

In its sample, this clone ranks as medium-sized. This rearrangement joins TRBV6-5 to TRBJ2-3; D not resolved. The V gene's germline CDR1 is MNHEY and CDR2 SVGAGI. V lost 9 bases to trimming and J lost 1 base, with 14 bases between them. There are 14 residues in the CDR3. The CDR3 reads CASSVLEGTDTQYF. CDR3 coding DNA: TGTGCCAGTTCGGTCCTTGAGGGCACAGATACGCAGTATTTT.

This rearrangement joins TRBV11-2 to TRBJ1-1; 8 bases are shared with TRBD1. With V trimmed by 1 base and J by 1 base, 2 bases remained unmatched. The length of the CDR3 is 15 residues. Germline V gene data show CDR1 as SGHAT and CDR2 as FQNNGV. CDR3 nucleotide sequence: TGTGCCAGCAGCTTAGGCGGACAGGGGAACACTGAAGCTTTCTTT. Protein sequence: CASSLGGQGNTEAFF.

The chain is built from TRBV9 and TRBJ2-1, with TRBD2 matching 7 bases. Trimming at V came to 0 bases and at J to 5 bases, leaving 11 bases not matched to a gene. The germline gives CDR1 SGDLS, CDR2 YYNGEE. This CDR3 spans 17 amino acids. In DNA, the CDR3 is TGTGCCAGCAGCGTAGTGGCGGGAGTAAGGAATGACAATGAGCAGTTCTTC. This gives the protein CASSVVAGVRNDNEQFF. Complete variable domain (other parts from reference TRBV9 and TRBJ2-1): DSGVTQTPKHLITATGQRVTLRCSPRSGDLSVYWYQQSLDQGLQFLIQYYNGEERAKGNILERFSAQQFPDLHSELNLSSLELGDSALYFCASSVVAGVRNDNEQFFGPGTRLTVL.

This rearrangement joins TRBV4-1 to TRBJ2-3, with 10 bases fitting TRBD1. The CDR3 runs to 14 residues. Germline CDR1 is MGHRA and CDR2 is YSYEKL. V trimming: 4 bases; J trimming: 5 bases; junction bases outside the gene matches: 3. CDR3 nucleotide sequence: TGCGCCAGCAGCCCGGACAGGGGGGGAGATACGCAGTATTTT. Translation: CASSPDRGGDTQYF.

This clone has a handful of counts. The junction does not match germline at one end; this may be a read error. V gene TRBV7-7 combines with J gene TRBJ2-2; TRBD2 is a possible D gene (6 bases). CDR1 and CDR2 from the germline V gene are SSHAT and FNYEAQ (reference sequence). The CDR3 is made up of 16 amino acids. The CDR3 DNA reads TGTGCTAGCAGCTCCGGGACTCCCCTAAACACCGGGGAGCTGTTTTTT. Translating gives CASSSGTPLNTGELFF.

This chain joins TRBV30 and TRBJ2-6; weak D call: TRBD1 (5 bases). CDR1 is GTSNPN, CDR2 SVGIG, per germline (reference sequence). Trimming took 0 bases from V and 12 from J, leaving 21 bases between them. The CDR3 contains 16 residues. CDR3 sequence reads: CAWSVPAGNGVSVLTF. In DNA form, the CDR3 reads TGTGCCTGGAGTGTACCGGCAGGGAATGGGGTCAGCGTCCTGACTTTC. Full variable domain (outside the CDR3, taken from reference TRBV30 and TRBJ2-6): SQTIHQWPATLVQPVGSPLSLECTVEGTSNPNLYWYRQAAGRGLQLLFYSVGIGQISSEVPQNLSASRPQDRQFILSSKKLLLSDSGFYLCAWSVPAGNGVSVLTFGAGSRLTVL.

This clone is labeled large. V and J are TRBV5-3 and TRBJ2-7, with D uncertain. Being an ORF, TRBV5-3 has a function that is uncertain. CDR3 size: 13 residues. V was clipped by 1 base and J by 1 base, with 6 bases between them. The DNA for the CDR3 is TGTGCCAGAAGCTTGTGGCATTCCTACGAGCAGTACTTC. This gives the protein CARSLWHSYEQYF.